This T cell receptor beta chain was obtained from a study of shared clonotypes between healthy human individuals. Study-wide points: The naive CD4 repertoires of several donors were compared, and around 5% of clonotypes were shared. Larger estimated richness was generally recorded for naive subsets relative to memory subsets.

Of note for this clone: What it binds is unknown.

Terminally differentiated effector memory CD45RA+ cells were excluded by CCR7 positive selection of CD45RO-negative cells. Unmatched junction bases numbered 10, after V lost 5 bases and J lost 6 bases. The germline V gene has CDR1 MNHEY and CDR2 SMNVEV (reference sequence). The CDR3 extends over 15 amino acids. Original processing methods: From ImmunoSEQ came sequences covering only the junction and carrying no quality scores, so filtering differed. Profiled with immunoSEQ multiplex PCR; TCRdb holds only in-frame clones, not every one. V, J and clone size are taken as reported in that table, and D and trimming were inferred from the DNA itself. The sample shows just over 2,000,000 clones, roughly 94% of them seen only once.

Sequenced input: naive CD8+ T cells sorted from blood. The receptor was derived from a man aged 18 to 29 in good health. The V and J genes are TRBV27 and TRBJ2-1; 7 bases align to TRBD2. CDR3 nucleotide sequence: TGTGCCAGCAGTCCAGAGCGGGATTCGGGCAATGAGCAGTTCTTC. It translates to CASSPERDSGNEQFF.